This T cell receptor (beta chain) was retrieved from a study of cytotoxic CD8 clonotypes in ibrutinib-treated CLL. Across the whole study: Within the patient group, around 11 were relapsed/refractory and some 14 treatment-naive, and 17 were IGHV unmutated. Partial response was seen in around 25 patients and complete response in 2; after median roughly 6 years, around 15 stayed remitted, around 12 progressed. Overall study results and limits: Stable or contracted on treatment, public clonotypes were also uncommon.

Points on this clone: No antigen is known for it.

Germline assignment: CDR1 SGHKS and CDR2 YYEKEE (reference sequence). The CDR3 has 14 residues. V dropped 5 bases and J dropped 6 bases, with 12 bases sitting between them. Roughly 1.9 micrograms of genomic DNA (from cryopreserved PBMCs) were used for TCR beta libraries. Assay: immunoSEQ multiplex PCR; the TCRdb copy retains only in-frame clones and omits some. The data show about 300,000 clones, roughly 70% seen once. This rearrangement joins TRBV5-5 to TRBJ1-6; possible D gene TRBD1, 6 bases. The sample here was PBMCs, taken after 36 months of ibrutinib treatment. The receptor comes from a human donor with chronic lymphocytic leukemia. CDR3 nucleotides: TGTGCCAGCAGACAGGGATCGACTAATTCACCCCTCCACTTT. The encoded protein is CASRQGSTNSPLHF.